These T cell receptor beta chains were read from a single sample in a study of T cell responses to AZD1222 COVID-19 vaccine. Data came from immunoSEQ multiplex PCR; TCRdb stores just in-frame clones and leaves some out. In the table there are around 140,000 clones, about nine tenths of which are singletons. The starting material was peripheral blood, obtained on day 0 of AZD1222 vaccination. These TCRs come from an adult in good health. Both conserved end residues are trimmed from each CDR3. The order of the fields is V gene, J gene, CDR3 protein.

TRBV10-1	TRBJ2-3	ASSLRGSVRDTQY
TRBV10-1	TRBJ2-7	ASSEGRGPYEQY
TRBV28	TRBJ1-5	ASSSTVYSNQPQH
TRBV6-5	TRBJ1-1	ATGQEHTEAF
TRBV3-1/TRBV3-2	TRBJ2-1	ASSQARTSGDNEQF
TRBV12-3/TRBV12-4	TRBJ1-2	ASSLRGFYGYT
TRBV5-4	TRBJ1-2	ASSWRASLENYGYT
TRBV7-9	TRBJ2-3	ASSLDMTDTQY
TRBV5-5	TRBJ2-5	ASSRLAGGLGETQY
TRBV5-1	TRBJ1-3	ASSLRTGVLSGNTIY
TRBV6-1	TRBJ1-2	ASSEGEGRAYGYT
TRBV6-1	TRBJ2-1	ASSEASWGNEQF
TRBV10-2	TRBJ2-1	ASTPLKKGEQF
TRBV28	TRBJ1-3	ASYSKGDGNTIY
TRBV6-2/TRBV6-3	TRBJ2-7	ASSVTSGSYEQY
TRBV5-4	TRBJ2-3	ASSPNTDTQY
TRBV15	TRBJ1-2	ATSRDQEVGYT
TRBV6-1	TRBJ1-1	ASSELQHRNTEAF
TRBV6-5	TRBJ1-5	AVRGADYNQPQH
TRBV29-1	TRBJ1-1	SVRGQRMNTEAF
TRBV6-2/TRBV6-3	TRBJ2-7	ASSYAGGYEQY
TRBV6-5	TRBJ2-6	ASSYSGTGYDVLT
TRBV7-8	TRBJ2-7	ASGTSGNEQY